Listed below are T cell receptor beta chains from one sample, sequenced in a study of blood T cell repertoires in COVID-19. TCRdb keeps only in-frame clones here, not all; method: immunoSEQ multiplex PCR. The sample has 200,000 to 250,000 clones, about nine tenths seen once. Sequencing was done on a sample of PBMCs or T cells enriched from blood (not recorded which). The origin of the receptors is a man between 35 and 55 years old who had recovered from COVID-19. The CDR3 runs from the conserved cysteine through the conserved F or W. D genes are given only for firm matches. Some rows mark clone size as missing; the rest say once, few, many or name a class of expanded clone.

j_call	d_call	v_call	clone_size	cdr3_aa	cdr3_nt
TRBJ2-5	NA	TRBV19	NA	CASSTNRGGETQYF	TGTGCCAGTAGTACAAACAGGGGAGGAGAGACCCAGTACTTC
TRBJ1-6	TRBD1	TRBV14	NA	CASSLTGGGNSPLHF	TGTGCCAGCAGCCTAACAGGGGGAGGGAATTCACCCCTCCACTTT
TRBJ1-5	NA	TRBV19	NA	CASSIAVSNQPQHF	TGTGCCAGTAGTATAGCGGTTAGCAATCAGCCCCAGCATTTT
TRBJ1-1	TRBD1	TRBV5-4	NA	CASSLLGQGLVAFF	TGTGCCAGCAGCTTGTTGGGACAGGGATTGGTAGCTTTCTTT
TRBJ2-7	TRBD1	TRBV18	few	CASSPGTGGSYEQYF	TGTGCCAGCTCACCAGGGACAGGGGGCTCCTACGAGCAGTACTTC
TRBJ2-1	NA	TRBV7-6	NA	CASSLSGLGNEQFF	TGTGCCAGCAGCTTATCGGGTTTAGGCAATGAGCAGTTCTTC
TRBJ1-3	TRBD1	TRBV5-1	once	CASSSYQGDSGFSGNTIYF	TGCGCCAGCAGCTCCTACCAGGGGGACTCCGGTTTCTCTGGAAACACCATATATTTT
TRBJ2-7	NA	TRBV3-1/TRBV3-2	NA	CASSPGGGNPYEQYF	TGTGCCAGCAGCCCGGGTGGCGGGAATCCCTACGAGCAGTACTTC
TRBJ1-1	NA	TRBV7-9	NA	CASSLEGLQNTEAFF	TGTGCCAGCAGTCTGGAGGGGCTCCAGAACACTGAAGCTTTCTTT
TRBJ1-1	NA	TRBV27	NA	CASSFQQGRSTATEAFF	TGTGCCAGCAGTTTCCAGCAGGGGAGATCGACGGCCACTGAAGCTTTCTTT
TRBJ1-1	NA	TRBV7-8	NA	CASSFDPTDSEAFF	TGTGCCAGCAGCTTCGACCCCACCGACAGTGAAGCTTTCTTT
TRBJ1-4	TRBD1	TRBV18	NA	CASTSRTGANEKLFF	TGTGCCAGCACATCGCGGACAGGGGCGAATGAAAAACTGTTTTTT
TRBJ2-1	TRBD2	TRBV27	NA	CASSLSPILASSYNEQFF	TGTGCCAGCAGTTTATCCCCTATACTAGCGAGCTCCTACAATGAGCAGTTCTTC
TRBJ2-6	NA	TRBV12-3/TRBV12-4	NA	CASSLSGANVLTF	TGTGCCAGCAGTCTGAGTGGGGCCAACGTCCTGACTTTC
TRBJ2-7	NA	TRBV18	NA	CASSQSSYEQYF	TGTGCCAGCTCACAGAGCTCCTACGAGCAGTACTTC
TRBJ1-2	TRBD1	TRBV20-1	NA	CSGATGEGYTF	TGCAGTGGAGCGACAGGGGAGGGCTACACCTTC
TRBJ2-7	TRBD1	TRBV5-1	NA	CASSLGTSGTASSYEQYF	TGCGCCAGCAGCTTGGGGACTTCTGGGACAGCGAGCTCCTACGAGCAGTACTTC
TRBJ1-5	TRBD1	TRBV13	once	CASSLGTGNNQPQHF	TGTGCCAGCAGCTTGGGGACAGGGAACAATCAGCCCCAGCATTTT
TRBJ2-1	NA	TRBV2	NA	CASWGSTRSSYNEQFF	TGTGCCAGCTGGGGTTCAACTAGGAGCTCCTACAATGAGCAGTTCTTC
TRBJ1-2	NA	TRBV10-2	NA	CASSVGQGITYGYTF	TGCGCCAGCAGTGTTGGGCAGGGGATAACCTATGGCTACACCTTC
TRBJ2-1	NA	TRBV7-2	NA	CASSLDPRSNNEQFF	TGTGCCAGCAGCTTAGACCCGCGGAGTAACAATGAGCAGTTCTTC
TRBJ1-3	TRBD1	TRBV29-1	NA	CSGDDRAGNTIYF	TGCAGCGGAGATGACAGGGCTGGAAACACCATATATTTT
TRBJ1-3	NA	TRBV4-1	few	CASSRSLGHGNTIYF	TGCGCCAGCAGCCGGAGTTTGGGTCATGGAAACACCATATATTTT
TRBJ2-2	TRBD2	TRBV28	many	CASSLWGLAGGPGELFF	TGTGCCAGCAGTTTATGGGGACTAGCGGGAGGGCCCGGGGAGCTGTTTTTT
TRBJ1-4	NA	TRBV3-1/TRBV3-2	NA	CASSQAGSGEKLFF	TGTGCCAGCAGCCAAGCTGGGAGCGGTGAAAAACTGTTTTTT
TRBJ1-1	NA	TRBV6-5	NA	CASSPQGYTEAFF	TGTGCCAGCAGTCCCCAGGGTTACACTGAAGCTTTCTTT
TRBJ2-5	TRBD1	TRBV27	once	CASSWAGGETQYF	TGTGCCAGCAGTTGGGCAGGGGGAGAGACCCAGTACTTC
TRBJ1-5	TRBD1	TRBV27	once	CASRKGGGSQPQHF	TGTGCCAGCAGGAAAGGAGGGGGCAGTCAGCCCCAGCATTTT
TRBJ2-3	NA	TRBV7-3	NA	CASSLTLPGSADTQYF	TGTGCCAGCAGCTTAACGTTGCCGGGGAGCGCTGATACGCAGTATTTT
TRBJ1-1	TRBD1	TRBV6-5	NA	CASRAGTAENTEAFF	TGTGCCAGCAGGGCCGGGACAGCAGAGAACACTGAAGCTTTCTTT
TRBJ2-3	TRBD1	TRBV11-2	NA	CASSLLHRGTRVTDTQYF	TGTGCCAGCAGCTTACTTCACAGGGGAACTAGGGTCACAGATACGCAGTATTTT
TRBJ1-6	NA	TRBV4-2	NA	CASSIGLSNSPLHF	TGTGCCAGCAGCATAGGTCTTAGCAATTCACCCCTCCACTTT
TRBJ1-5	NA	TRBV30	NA	CAWSAGGRSNQPQHF	TGTGCCTGGAGCGCCGGGGGTCGAAGCAATCAGCCCCAGCATTTT
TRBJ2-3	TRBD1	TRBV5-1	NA	CASSPVGTGGTDTQYF	TGCGCCAGCAGCCCGGTTGGGACAGGGGGCACAGATACGCAGTATTTT
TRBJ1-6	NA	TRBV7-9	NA	CASSLKDIPSALHF	TGTGCCAGCAGCCTAAAGGACATCCCTTCGGCCCTCCACTTT
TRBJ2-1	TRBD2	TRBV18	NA	CASSPVAGDNEQFF	TGTGCCAGCTCACCAGTCGCGGGGGACAATGAGCAGTTCTTC
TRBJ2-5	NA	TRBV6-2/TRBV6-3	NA	CASSYISVQETQYF	TGTGCCAGCAGTTACATCAGCGTCCAAGAGACCCAGTACTTC
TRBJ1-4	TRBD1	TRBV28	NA	CASSTGQAHNEKLFF	TGTGCCAGCAGCACCGGACAGGCCCATAATGAAAAACTGTTTTTT
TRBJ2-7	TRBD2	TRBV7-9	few	CASSTRLAGGHYEQYF	TGTGCCAGCAGCACTCGACTAGCGGGAGGTCATTACGAGCAGTACTTC
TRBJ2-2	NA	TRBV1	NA	CTSSLAPAGPNTGELFF	TGCACCAGCAGCCTAGCCCCAGCGGGGCCTAACACCGGGGAGCTGTTTTTT
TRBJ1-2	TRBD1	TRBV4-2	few	CASSQGQAGHGYTF	TGTGCCAGCAGCCAGGGACAGGCGGGGCATGGCTACACCTTC
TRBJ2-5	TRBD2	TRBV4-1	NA	CASSQDRAGDQETQYF	TGCGCCAGCAGCCAAGATCGGGCGGGGGACCAAGAGACCCAGTACTTC